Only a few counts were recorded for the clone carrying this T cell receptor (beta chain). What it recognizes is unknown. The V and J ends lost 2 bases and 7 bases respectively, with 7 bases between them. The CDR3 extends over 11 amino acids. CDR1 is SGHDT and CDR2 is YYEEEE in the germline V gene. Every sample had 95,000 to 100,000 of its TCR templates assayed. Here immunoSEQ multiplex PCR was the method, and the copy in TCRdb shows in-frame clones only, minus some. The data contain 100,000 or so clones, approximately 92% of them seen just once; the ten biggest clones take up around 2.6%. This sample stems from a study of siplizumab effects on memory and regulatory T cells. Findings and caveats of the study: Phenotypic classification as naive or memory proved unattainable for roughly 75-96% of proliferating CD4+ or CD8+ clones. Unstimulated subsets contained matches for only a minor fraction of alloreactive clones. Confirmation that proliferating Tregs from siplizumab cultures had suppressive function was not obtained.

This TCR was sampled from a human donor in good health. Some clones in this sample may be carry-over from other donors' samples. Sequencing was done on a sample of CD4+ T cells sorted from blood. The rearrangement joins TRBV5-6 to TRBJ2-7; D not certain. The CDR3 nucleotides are TGTGCCAGCAGCTTTCTGGAAGAGCAGTACTTC. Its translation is CASSFLEEQYF.